The sequence of this T cell receptor (beta chain) was determined in a study of blood T cell repertoires in COVID-19. Turning to the study itself: Some COVID-19 samples were acute and others convalescent; all came from the United States, Italy and Spain.

This table comes from immunoSEQ multiplex PCR, and its TCRdb copy is limited to in-frame clones, with some not included. The sample has about 190,000 clones; roughly 83% are singletons. The CDR3 length is 16 residues. The germline gives CDR1 DFQATT, CDR2 SNEGSKA (reference sequence). Losses at the gene ends were 3 bases for V and 5 bases for J; bases not matched to a gene: 9. This TCR came from a woman under 40 who had recovered from COVID-19. The sample was PBMCs or T cells enriched from blood (not recorded which). The chain employs TRBV20-1 and TRBJ2-2, with 10 bases that match TRBD2. The CDR3 here is CSASLAGVSRTGELFF. CDR3 nucleotides: TGCAGTGCTAGTCTAGCGGGAGTTAGTAGGACCGGGGAGCTGTTTTTT.